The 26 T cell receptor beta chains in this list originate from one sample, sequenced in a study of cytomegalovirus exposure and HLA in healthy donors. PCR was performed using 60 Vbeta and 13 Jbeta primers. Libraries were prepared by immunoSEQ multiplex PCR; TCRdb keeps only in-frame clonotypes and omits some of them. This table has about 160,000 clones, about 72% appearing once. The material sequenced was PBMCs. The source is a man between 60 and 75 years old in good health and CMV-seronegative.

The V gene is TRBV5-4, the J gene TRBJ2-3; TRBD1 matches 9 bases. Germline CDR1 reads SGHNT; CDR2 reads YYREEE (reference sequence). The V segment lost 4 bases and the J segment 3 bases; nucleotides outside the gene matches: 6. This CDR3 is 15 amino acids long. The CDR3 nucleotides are TGTGCCAGCAGCCGGGGGACAGGGAGGACAGATACGCAGTATTTT. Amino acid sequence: CASSRGTGRTDTQYF. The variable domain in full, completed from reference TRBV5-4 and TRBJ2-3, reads ETGVTQSPTHLIKTRGQQVTLRCSSQSGHNTVSWYQQALGQGPQFIFQYYREEENGRGNFPPRFSGLQFPNYSSELNVNALELDDSALYLCASSRGTGRTDTQYFGPGTRLTVL.

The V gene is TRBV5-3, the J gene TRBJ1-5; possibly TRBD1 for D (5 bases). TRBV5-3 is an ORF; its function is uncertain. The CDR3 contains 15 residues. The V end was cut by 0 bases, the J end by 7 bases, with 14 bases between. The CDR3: CARSLEGRGMQPQHF. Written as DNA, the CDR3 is TGTGCCAGAAGCTTGGAGGGTCGGGGGATGCAGCCCCAGCATTTT.

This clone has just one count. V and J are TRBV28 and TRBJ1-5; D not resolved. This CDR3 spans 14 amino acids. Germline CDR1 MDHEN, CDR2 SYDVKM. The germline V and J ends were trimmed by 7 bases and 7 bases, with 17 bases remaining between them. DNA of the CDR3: TGTGCCAGCACCACGCCCAGCGTCGGCCAGCCCCAGCATTTT. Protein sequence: CASTTPSVGQPQHF.

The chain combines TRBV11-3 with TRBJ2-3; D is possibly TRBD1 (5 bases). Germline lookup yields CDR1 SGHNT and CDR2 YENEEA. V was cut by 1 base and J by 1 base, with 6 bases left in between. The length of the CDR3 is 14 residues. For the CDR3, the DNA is TGTGCCAGCAGCTTAGCCAGGGGCACAGATACGCAGTATTTT. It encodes CASSLARGTDTQYF. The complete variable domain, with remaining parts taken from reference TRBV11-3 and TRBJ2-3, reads EAGVVQSPRYKIIEKKQPVAFWCNPISGHNTLYWYLQNLGQGPELLIRYENEEAVDDSQLPKDRFSAERLKGVDSTLKIQPAELGDSAVYLCASSLARGTDTQYFGPGTRLTVL.

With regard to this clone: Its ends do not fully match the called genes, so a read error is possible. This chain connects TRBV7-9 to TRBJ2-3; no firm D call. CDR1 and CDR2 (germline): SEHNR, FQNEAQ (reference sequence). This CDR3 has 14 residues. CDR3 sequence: CSSSFWAGEDTQYF. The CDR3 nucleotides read TGTTCCAGCAGCTTCTGGGCAGGCGAGGATACGCAGTATTTT.

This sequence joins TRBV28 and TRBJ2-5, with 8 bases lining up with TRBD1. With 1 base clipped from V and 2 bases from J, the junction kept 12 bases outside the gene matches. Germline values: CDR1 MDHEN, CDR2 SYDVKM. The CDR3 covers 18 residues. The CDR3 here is CASSLSFRLDRAQETQYF. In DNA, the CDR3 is TGTGCCAGCAGTTTATCGTTCCGATTGGACAGGGCTCAAGAGACCCAGTACTTC.

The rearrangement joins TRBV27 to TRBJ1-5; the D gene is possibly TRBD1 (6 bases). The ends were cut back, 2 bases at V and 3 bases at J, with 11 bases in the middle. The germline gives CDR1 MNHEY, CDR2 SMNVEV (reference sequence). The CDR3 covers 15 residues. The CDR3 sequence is CASSLGQGYNQPQHF. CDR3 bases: TGTGCCAGCAGTTTAGGTCAGGGGTACAATCAGCCCCAGCATTTT.

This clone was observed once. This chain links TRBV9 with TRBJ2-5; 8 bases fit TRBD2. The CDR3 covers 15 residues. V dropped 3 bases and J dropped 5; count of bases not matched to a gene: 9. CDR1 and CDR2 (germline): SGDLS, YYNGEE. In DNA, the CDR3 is TGTGCCAGCAGCGCGGCGGGACTAGTAACGGAGACCCAGTACTTC. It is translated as CASSAAGLVTETQYF.

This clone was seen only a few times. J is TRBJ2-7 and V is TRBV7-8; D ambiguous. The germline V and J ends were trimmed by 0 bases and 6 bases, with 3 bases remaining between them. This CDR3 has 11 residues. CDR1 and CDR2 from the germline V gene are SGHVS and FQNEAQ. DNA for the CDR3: TGTGCCAGCAGCTTAGCGCGCGAGCAGTACTTC. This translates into CASSLAREQYF. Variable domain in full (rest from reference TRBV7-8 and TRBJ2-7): GAGVSQSPRYKVAKRGQDVALRCDPISGHVSLFWYQQALGQGPEFLTYFQNEAQLDKSGLPSDRFFAERPEGSVSTLKIQRTQQEDSAVYLCASSLAREQYFGPGTRLTVT.

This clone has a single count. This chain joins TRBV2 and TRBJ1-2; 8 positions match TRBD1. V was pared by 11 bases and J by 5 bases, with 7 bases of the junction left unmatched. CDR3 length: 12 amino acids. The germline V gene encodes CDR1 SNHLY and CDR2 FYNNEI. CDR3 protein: CAGRQGRYGYTF. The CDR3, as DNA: TGTGCCGGGAGACAGGGGAGGTATGGCTACACCTTC.

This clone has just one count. As DNA, the CDR3 is TGTGCCAGCAGCCGCGACAGGGTGGGGGCTGGAAACACCATATATTTT. Encoded protein: CASSRDRVGAGNTIYF. The V call is TRBV7-2, the J call TRBJ1-3, with TRBD1 matching 7 bases. The V and J ends lost 5 bases and 2 bases, in that order; junction bases with no gene match: 9. Looked up from germline, CDR1 is SGHTA and CDR2 is FQGNSA. This CDR3 is 16 amino acids long.

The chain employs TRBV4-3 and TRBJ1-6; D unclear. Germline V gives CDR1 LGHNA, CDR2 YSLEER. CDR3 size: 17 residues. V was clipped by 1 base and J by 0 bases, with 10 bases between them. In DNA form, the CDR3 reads TGCGCCAGCAGCCAAGTTGGGCGGGGCTCCTATAATTCACCCCTCCACTTT. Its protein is CASSQVGRGSYNSPLHF.

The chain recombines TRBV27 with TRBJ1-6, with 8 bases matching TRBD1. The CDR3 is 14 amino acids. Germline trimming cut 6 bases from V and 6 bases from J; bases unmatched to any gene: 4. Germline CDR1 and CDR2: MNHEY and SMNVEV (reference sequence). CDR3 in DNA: TGTGCCAGCAGGCAGGGACAGGTTAATTCACCCCTCCACTTT. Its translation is CASRQGQVNSPLHF.

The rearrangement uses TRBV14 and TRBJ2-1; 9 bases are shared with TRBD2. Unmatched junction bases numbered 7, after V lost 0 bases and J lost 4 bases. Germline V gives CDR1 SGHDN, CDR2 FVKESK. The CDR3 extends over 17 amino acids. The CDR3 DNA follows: TGTGCCAGCAGCCAAGAGGGGCTAGCGGGGATATACAATGAGCAGTTCTTC. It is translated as CASSQEGLAGIYNEQFF.

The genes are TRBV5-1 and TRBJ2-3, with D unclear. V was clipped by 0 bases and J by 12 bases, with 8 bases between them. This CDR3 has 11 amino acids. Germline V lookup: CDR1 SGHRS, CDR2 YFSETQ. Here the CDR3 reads CASSLARFQYF. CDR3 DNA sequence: TGCGCCAGCAGCTTGGCGAGGTTTCAGTATTTT.

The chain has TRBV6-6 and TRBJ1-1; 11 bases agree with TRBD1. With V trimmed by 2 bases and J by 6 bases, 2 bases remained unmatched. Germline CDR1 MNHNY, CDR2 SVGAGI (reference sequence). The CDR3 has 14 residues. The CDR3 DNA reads TGTGCCAGCAGTTACCGGGGACAGGGGGCTGAAGCTTTCTTT. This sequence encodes CASSYRGQGAEAFF.

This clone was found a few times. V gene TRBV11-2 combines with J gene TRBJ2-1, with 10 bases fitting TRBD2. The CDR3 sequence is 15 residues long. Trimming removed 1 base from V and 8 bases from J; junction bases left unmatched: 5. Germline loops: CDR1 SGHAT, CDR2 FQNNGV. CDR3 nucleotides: TGTGCCAGCAGCTTAGCTAGCGGGAGATCCTATGAGCAGTTCTTC. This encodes CASSLASGRSYEQFF.

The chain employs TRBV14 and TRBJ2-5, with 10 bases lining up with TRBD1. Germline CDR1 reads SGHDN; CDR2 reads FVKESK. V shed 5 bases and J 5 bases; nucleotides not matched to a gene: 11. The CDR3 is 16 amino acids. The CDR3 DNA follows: TGTGCCAGCAGCGACGGTCCGGGACAGGGGTGGGAGACCCAGTACTTC. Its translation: CASSDGPGQGWETQYF.

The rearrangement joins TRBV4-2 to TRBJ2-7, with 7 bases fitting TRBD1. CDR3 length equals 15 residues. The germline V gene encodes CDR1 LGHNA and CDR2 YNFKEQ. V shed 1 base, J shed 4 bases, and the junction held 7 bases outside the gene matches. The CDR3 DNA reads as TGTGCCAGCAGCCAAGCCGGGACAGCGCCTTACGAGCAGTACTTC. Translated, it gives CASSQAGTAPYEQYF.

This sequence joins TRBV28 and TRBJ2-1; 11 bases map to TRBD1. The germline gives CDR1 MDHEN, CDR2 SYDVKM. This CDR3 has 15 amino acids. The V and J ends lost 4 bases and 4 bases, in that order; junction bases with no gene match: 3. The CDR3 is CASSWGQGGYNEQFF. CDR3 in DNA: TGTGCCAGCAGTTGGGGACAGGGGGGGTACAATGAGCAGTTCTTC.

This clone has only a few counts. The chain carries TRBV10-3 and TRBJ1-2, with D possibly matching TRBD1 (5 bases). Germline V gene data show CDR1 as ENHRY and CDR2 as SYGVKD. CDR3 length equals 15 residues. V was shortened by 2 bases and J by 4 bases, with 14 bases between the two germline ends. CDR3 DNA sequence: TGTGCCATCAGTGAGCCGGGACTGGGTAGCTATGGCTACACCTTC. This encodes CAISEPGLGSYGYTF.

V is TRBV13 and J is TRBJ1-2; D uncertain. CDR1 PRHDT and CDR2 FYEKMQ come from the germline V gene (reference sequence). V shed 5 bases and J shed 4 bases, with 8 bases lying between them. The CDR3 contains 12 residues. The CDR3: CASSGSSYGYTF. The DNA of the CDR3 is TGTGCCAGCAGCGGTAGTAGCTATGGCTACACCTTC.

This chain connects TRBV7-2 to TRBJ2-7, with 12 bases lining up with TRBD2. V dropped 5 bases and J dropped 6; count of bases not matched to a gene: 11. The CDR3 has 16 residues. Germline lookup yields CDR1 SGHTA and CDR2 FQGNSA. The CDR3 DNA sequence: TGTGCCAGCAGCCCGGCTAGCGGGAGGGGCGTGGGCGAGCAGTACTTC. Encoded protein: CASSPASGRGVGEQYF.

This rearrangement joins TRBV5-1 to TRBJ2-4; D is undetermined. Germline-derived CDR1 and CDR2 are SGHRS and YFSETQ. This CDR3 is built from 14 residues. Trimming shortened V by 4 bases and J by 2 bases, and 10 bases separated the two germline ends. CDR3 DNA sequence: TGCGCCAGCAGCCTTAGTATGACCAAAAACATTCAGTACTTC. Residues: CASSLSMTKNIQYF. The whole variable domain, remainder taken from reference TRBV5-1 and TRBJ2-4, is KAGVTQTPRYLIKTRGQQVTLSCSPISGHRSVSWYQQTPGQGLQFLFEYFSETQRNKGNFPGRFSGRQFSNSRSEMNVSTLELGDSALYLCASSLSMTKNIQYFGAGTRLSVL.

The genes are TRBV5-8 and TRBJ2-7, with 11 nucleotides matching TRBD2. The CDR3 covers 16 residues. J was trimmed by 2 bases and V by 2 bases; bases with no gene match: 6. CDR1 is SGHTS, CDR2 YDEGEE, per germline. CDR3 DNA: TGTGCCAGCAGCTTTCCGCTAGCGGGAGGCGCCTACGAGCAGTACTTC. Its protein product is CASSFPLAGGAYEQYF.

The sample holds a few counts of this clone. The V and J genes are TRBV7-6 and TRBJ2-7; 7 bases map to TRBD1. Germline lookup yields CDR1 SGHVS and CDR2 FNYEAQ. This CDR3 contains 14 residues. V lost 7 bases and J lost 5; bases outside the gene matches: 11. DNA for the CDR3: TGTGCCAGCATTAGAGGGGGCAGTAATCACGAGCAGTACTTC. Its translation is CASIRGGSNHEQYF.